One and the same sample provided the 17 T cell receptor beta chains below, sequenced in a study of OX40 agonist ivuxolimab in advanced cancers. TCRdb's table, derived via immunoSEQ multiplex PCR, lists solely in-frame clones and lacks some. The table lists tens of thousands of clones, roughly 87% of them singletons. Here the sequenced sample was CD4+ or CD8+ T cells sorted from blood, taken in a trial of the OX40 agonist ivuxolimab. These receptors came from an adult with an advanced solid tumor such as melanoma, head and neck, liver or kidney cancer.

The chain is built from TRBV21-1 and TRBJ2-4; TRBD2 is the table's D call and was not checked against the DNA. TRBV21-1 is tagged as a pseudogene. The CDR3 has 18 amino acids. DNA for the CDR3: TGTGCCAGCAGCAACCCTAGCGGGAGGGCCTTTTACAAAAACATTCAGTACTTC. Amino acid sequence: CASSNPSGRAFYKNIQYF.

V is TRBV7-9 and J is TRBJ2-2; D uncertain. From germline, CDR1 is SEHNR and CDR2 FQNEAQ (reference sequence). Trimming stripped 3 bases from V and 8 bases from J, with 10 bases between. The CDR3 sequence is 13 residues long. The CDR3 reads CASSFEGSGELFF. The CDR3 coding sequence is TGTGCCAGCAGCTTTGAAGGGTCAGGGGAGCTGTTTTTT.

The gene calls are TRBV10-1 and TRBJ2-7; 8 bases match TRBD1. CDR3 length: 13 amino acids. In germline, CDR1 is WNHNN, CDR2 SYGVQD (reference sequence). V dropped 6 bases and J dropped 6; count of bases not matched to a gene: 7. The CDR3 region is CASRATGVGEQYF. The CDR3 DNA reads as TGCGCCAGCAGAGCGACAGGGGTGGGCGAGCAGTACTTC.

The chain joins TRBV5-1 to TRBJ2-1; 12 positions match TRBD2. The CDR3 contains 18 residues. V shed 6 bases and J 10 bases; nucleotides not matched to a gene: 20. Germline V gene sequence: CDR1 SGHRS, CDR2 YFSETQ. The CDR3 loop reads CASTERYMGTSGRLEQFF. The CDR3 bases are TGCGCCAGCACGGAGAGGTATATGGGTACTAGCGGGAGGTTAGAGCAGTTCTTC.

The V call is TRBV16, the J call TRBJ1-5; a possible D gene is TRBD1 (5 bases). The germline CDR1 and CDR2 sequences are KGHSY and FQNENV. The V end was cut by 0 bases, the J end by 0 bases, with 9 bases between. The CDR3 covers 16 residues. DNA of the CDR3: TGTGCCAGCAGCCAATCGGGGGTTTATAGCAATCAGCCCCAGCATTTT. This sequence encodes CASSQSGVYSNQPQHF.

The chain is built from TRBV11-2 and TRBJ2-7; tentatively, D is TRBD2 (5 bases). The ends were cut back, 2 bases at V and 3 bases at J, with 11 bases in the middle. Germline values: CDR1 SGHAT, CDR2 FQNNGV. The CDR3 runs to 14 residues. This CDR3 reads CASSLQGSYYEQYF. Written as DNA, the CDR3 is TGTGCCAGCAGCTTACAAGGGAGTTACTACGAGCAGTACTTC.

V gene TRBV28 combines with J gene TRBJ1-1, with D uncertain. The V gene lost 7 bases and the J gene lost 2 bases, with 5 bases spanning the gap. CDR1 and CDR2 (germline): MDHEN, SYDVKM. CDR3 length equals 11 residues. The CDR3 region has the DNA TGTGCCAGCACTCTTAACACTGAAGCTTTCTTT. Residues: CASTLNTEAFF.

The J gene is TRBJ1-2, the V gene TRBV19, with D perhaps TRBD1 (5 bases). The CDR3 runs to 14 residues. Per the germline V gene, CDR1 is LNHDA and CDR2 is SQIVND (reference sequence). Between the trimmed V and J ends, which lost 3 bases and 0 bases, there was a span of 8 bases. DNA for the CDR3: TGTGCCAGTAGTATCGGGACGTCTAACTATGGCTACACCTTC. Its translation is CASSIGTSNYGYTF.

This clone showed up just a few times. The chain joins TRBV16 to TRBJ1-3; D is unclear. Between the trimmed V and J ends, which lost 3 bases and 0 bases, there was a span of 15 bases. Germline values: CDR1 KGHSY, CDR2 FQNENV. The CDR3 consists of 17 residues. CDR3 sequence reads: CASSHKGNLPSGNTIYF. CDR3 nucleotide sequence: TGTGCCAGCAGCCACAAAGGGAATCTTCCCTCTGGAAACACCATATATTTT.

This chain joins TRBV4-1 and TRBJ1-6, with 7 bases that match TRBD1. The germline CDR1 and CDR2 sequences are MGHRA and YSYEKL. The CDR3 runs to 16 residues. V dropped 1 base and J dropped 4; count of bases not matched to a gene: 4. The CDR3 DNA sequence: TGCGCCAGCAGCCAAGCCTCGGGACAGTATAATTCACCCCTCCACTTT. Protein product: CASSQASGQYNSPLHF.

This rearrangement joins TRBV27 to TRBJ1-5; perhaps TRBD1 as D (6 bases). This CDR3 is 15 amino acids long. Germline CDR1 is MNHEY and CDR2 is SMNVEV (reference sequence). The V and J ends lost 4 bases and 6 bases respectively, with 16 bases between them. CDR3 bases: TGTGCCAGCAGTTCAGCCAGGGGTCGCAGTCAGCCCCAGCATTTT. Translation gives CASSSARGRSQPQHF.

CDR3: CASSQDGISRGQETQYF. The CDR3 region has the DNA TGCGCCAGCAGCCAAGATGGTATCAGCAGGGGGCAAGAGACCCAGTACTTC. The chain couples TRBV4-1 to TRBJ2-5; the match to TRBD1 covers 7 bases. Unmatched junction bases numbered 9, after V lost 0 bases and J lost 2 bases. Per germline, CDR1 MGHRA and CDR2 YSYEKL. The CDR3 spans 17 residues.

V gene TRBV6-6 combines with J gene TRBJ2-1; the match to TRBD2 covers 9 bases. Losses at the gene ends were 5 bases for V and 9 bases for J; bases not matched to a gene: 11. CDR1 is MNHNY and CDR2 is SVGAGI in the germline V gene (reference sequence). The CDR3 length is 15 residues. Here the CDR3 DNA reads TGTGCCAGCAGTGGTAGACTAGCGGAAGCGGGTGAGCAGTTCTTC. Translation gives CASSGRLAEAGEQFF.

The CDR3 region is CASSLPQGVANTGELFF. The CDR3 nucleotides read TGTGCCAGCAGCTTACCCCAGGGGGTGGCGAACACCGGGGAGCTGTTTTTT. The J gene is TRBJ2-2, the V gene TRBV7-3, with 7 bases identical to TRBD1. The CDR3 contains 17 residues. V was pared by 2 bases and J by 0 bases, with 6 bases of the junction left unmatched. Germline V lookup: CDR1 SGHTA, CDR2 FQGTGA. Based on the CDR3 plus reference TRBV7-3 and TRBJ2-2, the full variable domain is GAGVSQTPSNKVTEKGKYVELRCDPISGHTALYWYRQSLGQGPEFLIYFQGTGAADDSGLPNDRFFAVRPEGSVSTLKIQRTERGDSAVYLCASSLPQGVANTGELFFGEGSRLTVL.

The J gene is TRBJ2-2, the V gene TRBV28; D gene unclear. The CDR3 covers 15 residues. V was trimmed by 6 bases and J by 0 bases, leaving 11 bases between them. Looked up from germline, CDR1 is MDHEN and CDR2 is SYDVKM. DNA for the CDR3: TGTGCCAGCAGCCCGGGCGGCGCGAACACCGGGGAGCTGTTTTTT. It yields the protein CASSPGGANTGELFF. Full variable domain (missing parts from reference TRBV28 and TRBJ2-2): DVKVTQSSRYLVKRTGEKVFLECVQDMDHENMFWYRQDPGLGLRLIYFSYDVKMKEKGDIPEGYSVSREKKERFSLILESASTNQTSMYLCASSPGGANTGELFFGEGSRLTVL.

The J gene is TRBJ2-7, the V gene TRBV19; TRBD2 matches 12 bases. V shed 4 bases, J shed 2 bases, and the junction held 3 bases outside the gene matches. The CDR3 totals 15 residues. Germline loops: CDR1 LNHDA, CDR2 SQIVND (reference sequence). This CDR3 reads CASSRLAGDPYEQYF. CDR3 nucleotides: TGTGCCAGTAGTAGACTAGCGGGGGATCCCTACGAGCAGTACTTC.

The genes are TRBV2 and TRBJ1-6, with D possibly TRBD1 on 5 matching bases. CDR1 SNHLY and CDR2 FYNNEI come from the germline V gene. Deletions cut 4 bases from V and 5 bases from J, with 12 bases between. The length of the CDR3 is 15 residues. The CDR3, as DNA: TGTGCCAGCAGTGTGCGGGGGAGCAATAATTCACCCCTCCACTTT. Its protein is CASSVRGSNNSPLHF.